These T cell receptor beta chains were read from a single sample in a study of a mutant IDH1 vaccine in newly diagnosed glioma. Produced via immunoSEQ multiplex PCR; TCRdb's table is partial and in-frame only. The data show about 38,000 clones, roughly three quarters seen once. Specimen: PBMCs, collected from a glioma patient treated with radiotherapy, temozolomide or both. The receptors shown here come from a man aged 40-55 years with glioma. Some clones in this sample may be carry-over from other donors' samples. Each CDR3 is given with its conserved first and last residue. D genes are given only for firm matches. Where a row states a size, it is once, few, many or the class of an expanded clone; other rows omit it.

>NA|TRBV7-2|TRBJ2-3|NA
TGTGCCAGCAGCTTATACACAGATACGCAGTATTTT
CASSLYTDTQYF
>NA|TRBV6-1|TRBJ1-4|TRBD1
TGTGCCAGCAGCCAGGGACAGGGGGGAGGTGAAAAACTGTTTTTT
CASSQGQGGGEKLFF
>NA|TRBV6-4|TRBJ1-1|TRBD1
TGTGCCAGCAGCCGGACAGGGAACACTGAAGCTTTCTTT
CASSRTGNTEAFF
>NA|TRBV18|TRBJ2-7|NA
TGTGCCAGCTCACCTACCAGGGGAATATACGAGCAGTACTTC
CASSPTRGIYEQYF
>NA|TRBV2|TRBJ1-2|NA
TGTGCCAGCAGGGGGCTCGAAGGTGGCTACACCTTC
CASRGLEGGYTF
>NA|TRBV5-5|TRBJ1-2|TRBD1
TGTGCCAGCAGCCACAGCAGGGGGACTAACTATGGCTACACCTTC
CASSHSRGTNYGYTF
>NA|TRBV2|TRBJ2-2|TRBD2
TGTGCCAGCAGTTCAGGACTAGCGGGGGACGGGGAGCTGTTTTTT
CASSSGLAGDGELFF
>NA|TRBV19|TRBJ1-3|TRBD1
TGTGCCAGTAGTATAGATCGGGGACAGAGCTCTGGAAACACCATATATTTT
CASSIDRGQSSGNTIYF
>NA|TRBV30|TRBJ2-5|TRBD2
TGTGCCTGGAGAGCACCCCCGGGGGGGAGAAAAGAGACCCAGTACTTC
CAWRAPPGGRKETQYF
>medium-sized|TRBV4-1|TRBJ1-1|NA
TGCGCCAGCAGCCAGGGGGACCGACAAGCTTTCTTT
CASSQGDRQAFF
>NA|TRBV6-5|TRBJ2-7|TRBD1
TGTGCCAGCAGGAGGACAGGGGGCTCCTACGAGCAGTACTTC
CASRRTGGSYEQYF
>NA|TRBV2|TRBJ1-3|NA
TGTGCCAGCCAGTCCGATGGAAACACCATATATTTT
CASQSDGNTIYF
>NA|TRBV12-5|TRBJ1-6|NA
TGTGCTAGTGGTTCGGGAGGGAGCTCCTATAATTCACCCCTCCACTTT
CASGSGGSSYNSPLHF